Reported below is one T cell receptor (beta chain). This clonotype was counted at least ten times. This receptor's antigen is unknown. This may come from a read error, since a much larger clone is one base off. CDR1 and CDR2 are drawn from the germline V gene (reference sequence): SEHNR, FQNEAQ. The CDR3, from cysteine to phenylalanine, totals 15 residues. Only the CDR3 region is kept as DNA, spanning 45 bases read in frame from base 1. Sequencing took place on an Illumina HiSeq 2000. TCR beta chain libraries were generated by multiplex PCR amplification. The amplified TCR beta chain products were analyzed by high-throughput sequencing. TCRdb redid the processing of the public reads, applying fastp at Q25 and MiXCR, and retained in-frame beta chains. Duplicate CDR3 protein sequences are folded into a single record with the most common DNA and genes. Across this sample there are 15,000 or so distinct CDR3 sequences, with around 47% seen only once. The top ten constitute 28% of the sample.

Adjacent samples consisted of nontumor breast tissue surrounding the tumor. The sample belongs to a study of breast tumors, draining lymph nodes, adjacent tissues (TCRdb year 2016). For context, the study as a whole: Breast cancer patients provided tumor, adjacent nontumor tissue and axillary lymph nodes, and the study compared the TCR beta repertoires across these three sources. In human breast cancer, the study set out to assess how tumor, surrounding tissue and draining lymph node repertoires relate to one another and whether T cells might be exchanged between them.

Study-level results and caveats: The data were judged consistent with most tumor T cells deriving from the lymph node and then expanding within tumor tissue. The conclusion that tumor T cells originate in lymph nodes was presented as consistent with a hypothesis rather than as directly demonstrated. The similarity between tumor and nontumor tissue repertoires was significantly greater in luminal-like breast cancer than in basal-like breast cancer. Tumors showed preferential V and J gene usage, and their T-cell repertoire diversity fell below that of lymph nodes yet above that of nontumor tissue.

Here the chain combines TRBV7-9 and TRBJ2-1; a weak D assignment points to TRBD2 (6 bases agree). Sequencing was done on a sample of tumor-adjacent breast tissue. This receptor was taken from a female donor with breast cancer. Some clones in this sample may be carry-over from other donors' samples. The nucleotide sequence reads TGTGCCAGCAGCTTAGAGGAGTGGGGGGTGTATGAGCAGCTCTTC. It codes for CASSLEEWGVYEQLF.